Presented here are 9 T cell receptor beta chains from one specimen sequenced in a study of T cells in Graves' hyperthyroidism and ophthalmopathy. Authors of the study amplified TCR beta CDR3 regions from RNA transcripts. HTBI primers were the set used in a first-round RT-PCR of the TCR CDR3. TCRdb processed the multiplex PCR reads anew with MiXCR; each CDR3 protein has one entry. The repertoire consists of hundreds of thousands of distinct CDR3 sequences, with roughly 15% occurring once and the leading ten covering 12%. The sequencing input was blood. The receptors come from a woman aged 45 to 65 with Graves' ophthalmopathy.

This clonotype was picked up a small number of times. This chain uses TRBV28 with TRBJ1-3, with D unclear. CDR3 length: 14 residues. CDR1 is MDHEN and CDR2 is SYDVKM in the germline V gene. Trimming left V 7 bases short and J 2 bases short, with 12 bases between. CDR3 in amino acids: CASIMDGTGNTIYF. The CDR3 DNA sequence: TGTGCCAGCATCATGGATGGGACTGGAAACACCATATATTTT.

There are a few counts of this clonotype. The chain links TRBV7-9 to TRBJ2-5, with D maybe TRBD2 (5 bases). Trimming stripped 0 bases from V and 5 bases from J, with 13 bases between. This CDR3 spans 15 amino acids. Germline assignment: CDR1 SEHNR and CDR2 FQNEAQ (reference sequence). Here the CDR3 DNA reads TGTGCCAGCAGCTTAGCGTTAGGGTCGGGGGAGACCCAGTACTTC. Protein product: CASSLALGSGETQYF. Supplemented by reference TRBV7-9 and TRBJ2-5, the full variable domain reads DTGVSQNPRHKITKRGQNVTFRCDPISEHNRLYWYRQTLGQGPEFLTYFQNEAQLEKSRLLSDRFSAERPKGSFSTLEIQRTEQGDSAMYLCASSLALGSGETQYFGPGTRLLVL.

This clonotype was detected ten times or more. The chain is built from TRBV3-1 and TRBJ2-2, with unresolved D. V was pared by 5 bases and J by 13 bases, with 29 bases between. The CDR3 consists of 17 residues. Looked up from germline, CDR1 is LGHDT and CDR2 is YNNKEL (reference sequence). CDR3 nucleotide sequence: TGTGCCAGCAGCTCCACCGGCCCTGGGAAACTCCAGGAAGGGCTGTTTTTT. It specifies CASSSTGPGKLQEGLFF.

This clonotype was picked up many times. The genes are TRBV12-5 and TRBJ2-1; no firm D call. Germline CDR1 reads LGHNT; CDR2 reads FRNRAP. V gave up 1 base and J gave up 2 bases, with 6 bases separating them. The CDR3 runs to 14 residues. This CDR3 is CASGLGTTYNEQFF. CDR3 nucleotides: TGTGCTAGTGGTTTGGGGACCACCTACAATGAGCAGTTCTTC.

This clonotype was detected many times. V and J are TRBV24-1 and TRBJ2-7; 14 nucleotides match TRBD2. Germline CDR1 and CDR2: KGHDR and SFDVKD. The V and J ends lost 3 bases and 4 bases, in that order; junction bases with no gene match: 10. This CDR3 spans 18 amino acids. CDR3 DNA: TGTGCCACCAGTGATGCCACCGTGGGACTAGCGGGAGTTTACGAGCAGTACTTC. Translation: CATSDATVGLAGVYEQYF.

The gene calls are TRBV28 and TRBJ1-1; 9 bases align to TRBD1. Germline CDR1 reads MDHEN; CDR2 reads SYDVKM. Losses at the gene ends were 2 bases for V and 11 bases for J; bases not matched to a gene: 15. This CDR3 is built from 16 residues. CDR3 nucleotides: TGTGCCAGCAGTTTAACAACAGGGGGCTTTTTGGTGCGGGCTTTCTTT. This translates into CASSLTTGGFLVRAFF.

The rearrangement joins TRBV6-1 to TRBJ1-5; 9 positions match TRBD1. The V gene's germline CDR1 is MNHNS and CDR2 SASEGT. Trimming cost V 7 bases and J 6 bases; bases outside gene matches: 13. The CDR3 contains 16 residues. The CDR3 nucleotides are TGTGCCAGCACTACACCGATTGGGACAGGGATTCAGCCCCAGCATTTT. Its protein is CASTTPIGTGIQPQHF.

This clonotype was seen a handful of times. The V gene is TRBV28, the J gene TRBJ1-2, with D unresolved. Germline values: CDR1 MDHEN, CDR2 SYDVKM. The CDR3 consists of 14 residues. V lost 6 bases, J lost 0 bases, and 11 bases lay in between. The CDR3 sequence is CASSLHTTNYGYTF. CDR3 bases: TGTGCCAGCAGCCTACATACTACTAACTATGGCTACACCTTC.

This clonotype was counted many times. This rearrangement joins TRBV7-2 to TRBJ2-7, with a weak D call TRBD2 (5 bases). Germline V gives CDR1 SGHTA, CDR2 FQGNSA. V dropped 5 bases and J dropped 2 bases, with 16 bases sitting between them. This CDR3 spans 15 amino acids. CDR3 bases: TGTGCCAGCAGCATACTAGGGTCGTTAACCTACGAGCAGTACTTC. Protein: CASSILGSLTYEQYF.